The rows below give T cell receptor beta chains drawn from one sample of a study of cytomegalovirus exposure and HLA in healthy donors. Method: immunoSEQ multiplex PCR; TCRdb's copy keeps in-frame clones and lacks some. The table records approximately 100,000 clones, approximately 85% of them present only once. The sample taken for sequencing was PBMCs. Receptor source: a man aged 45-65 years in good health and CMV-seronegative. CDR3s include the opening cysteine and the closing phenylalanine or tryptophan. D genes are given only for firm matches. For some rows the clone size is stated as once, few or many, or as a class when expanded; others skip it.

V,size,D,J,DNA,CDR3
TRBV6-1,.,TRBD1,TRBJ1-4,TGTGCCAGCAGTGAAAGGGGGACAGTGGGTGAAAAACTGTTTTTT,CASSERGTVGEKLFF
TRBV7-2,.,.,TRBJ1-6,TGTGCCAGCAGCTTGGAGTATAATTCACCCCTCCACTTT,CASSLEYNSPLHF
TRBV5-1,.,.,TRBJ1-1,TGCGCCAGCAGCTTGGCTGAAACACCATACACTGAAGCTTTCTTT,CASSLAETPYTEAFF
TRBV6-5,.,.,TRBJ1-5,TGTGCCAGCGGGCAGGGGAATCAGCCCCAGCATTTT,CASGQGNQPQHF
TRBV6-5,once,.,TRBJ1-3,TGTGCCAGCAGTGCCGACAGGAAGGGCACCATATATTTT,CASSADRKGTIYF
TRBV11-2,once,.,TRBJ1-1,TGTGCCAGCAGCTTAGTCTCAGGGTACCCTGAAGCTTTCTTT,CASSLVSGYPEAFF
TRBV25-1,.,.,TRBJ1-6,TGTGCCAGCAGTGAATTTCGGGGGTATGATTCACCCCTCCACTTT,CASSEFRGYDSPLHF
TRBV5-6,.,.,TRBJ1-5,TGTGCCAGCAGCTTGGCACAGGTAGGAGTTCAGCCCCAGCATTTT,CASSLAQVGVQPQHF
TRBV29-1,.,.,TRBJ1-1,TGCAGCGTTGAAAGGTCGCAGGACACTGAAGCTTTCTTT,CSVERSQDTEAFF
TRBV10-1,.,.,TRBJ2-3,TGCGCCAGCAGTGGGGCCAGGGCAGATACGCAGTATTTT,CASSGARADTQYF
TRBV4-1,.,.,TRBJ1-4,TGCGCCAGCAGCCACCCCGGGTCCCTGTTCCCCTTTAATGAAAAACTGTTTTTT,CASSHPGSLFPFNEKLFF
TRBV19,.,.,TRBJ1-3,TGTGCCAGTAGTGAGGTAGACTCTGGAAACACCATATATTTT,CASSEVDSGNTIYF
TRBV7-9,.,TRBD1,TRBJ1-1,TGTGCCAGCAGCACCGGACAGGGCCCGATTGAAGCCTTCTTT,CASSTGQGPIEAFF
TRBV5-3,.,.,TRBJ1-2,TGTGCCAGAAGCTCCCGAGACTATAACTATGGCTACACCTTC,CARSSRDYNYGYTF
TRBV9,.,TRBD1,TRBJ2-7,TGTGCCAGCAGCGTAGCTACAGGGGATAGCTCCTACGAGCAGTACTTC,CASSVATGDSSYEQYF
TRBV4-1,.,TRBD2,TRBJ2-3,TGCGCCAGCAGCCAAGGGGTGGCGGGGACTAACACAGATACGCAGTATTTT,CASSQGVAGTNTDTQYF
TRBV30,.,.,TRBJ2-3,TGTGCCTGCATTCGCGCAGATACGCAGTATTTT,CACIRADTQYF
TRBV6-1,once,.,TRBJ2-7,TGTGCCAGCAGTGATGCGGGAAGAGGATGGGAGCAGTACTTC,CASSDAGRGWEQYF
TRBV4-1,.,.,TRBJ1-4,TGCGCCAGCAGCCAAGGCCCGGGAGAGGATGGTGAAAAACTGTTTTTT,CASSQGPGEDGEKLFF
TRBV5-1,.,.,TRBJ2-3,TGCGCCAGCAACCCCGGGTCCCCTGTCACAGATACGCAGTATTTT,CASNPGSPVTDTQYF
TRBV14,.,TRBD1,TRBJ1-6,TGTGCCAGCAGCCAAGAGGGGACAGCTGGTCGTCCCCTCCACTTT,CASSQEGTAGRPLHF
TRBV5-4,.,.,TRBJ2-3,TGTGCATCTTCCCTAGTAGATACGCAGTATTTT,CASSLVDTQYF
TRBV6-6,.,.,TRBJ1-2,TGTGCCAGCAGTTCGCAGGGTATGGCTGGCTACACCTTC,CASSSQGMAGYTF